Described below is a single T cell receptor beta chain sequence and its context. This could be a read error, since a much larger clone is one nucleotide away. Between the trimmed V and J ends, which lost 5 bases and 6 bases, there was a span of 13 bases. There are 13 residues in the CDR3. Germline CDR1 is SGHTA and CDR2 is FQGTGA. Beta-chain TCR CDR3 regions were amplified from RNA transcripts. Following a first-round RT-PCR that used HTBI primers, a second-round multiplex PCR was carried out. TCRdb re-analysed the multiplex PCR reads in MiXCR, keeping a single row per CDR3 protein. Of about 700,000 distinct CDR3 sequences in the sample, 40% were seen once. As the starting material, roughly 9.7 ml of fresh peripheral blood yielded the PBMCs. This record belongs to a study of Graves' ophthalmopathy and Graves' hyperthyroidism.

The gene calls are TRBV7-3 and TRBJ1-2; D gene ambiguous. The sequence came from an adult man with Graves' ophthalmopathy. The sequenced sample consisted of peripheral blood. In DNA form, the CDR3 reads TGTGCCAGCAGCCATGGTCCAGAGCATGGCTACACCTTC. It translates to CASSHGPEHGYTF.